This T cell receptor (beta chain) emerged from a study of blood T cell repertoires in COVID-19 (TCRdb year 2020). Regarding the research as a whole: Collaborator samples came from the United States, Italy and Spain and covered acute and convalescent phases of COVID-19. Deeply sampled blood TCRbeta repertoires from subjects exposed to, actively infected with, or recovered from COVID-19 were included in the dataset. Where HLA class I and class II types were available, the types were taken from metadata supplied by the sample provider, not from assay-based typing. The samples were drawn from two sources: the first 160 participants of the ongoing ImmuneRACE study, and 1,254 subjects contributed by 6 global collaborators. The sample metadata nearly always contained a de-identified subject ID, COVID-19 status, age in years and sex. The repertoires were released in a freely available public database intended as a resource for research on the immune response to SARS-CoV-2. The prospective study material was composed of cDNA or gDNA derived from T cells, B-cell-depleted T cells, or PBMCs.

On this clone itself: Its target antigen remains unknown. No clone much larger than this one lies a single base away; base qualities are absent.

The collaborating institutions used their own protocols to collect whole blood in K2EDTA tubes. Collaborator samples were shipped for TCRbeta analysis as frozen whole blood, isolated PBMCs, or DNA extracted from either sample type. TCRbeta CDR3 regions were amplified from genomic DNA by means of the immunoSEQ Assay, a bias-controlled multiplex PCR. For the original study's pipeline: Within the assay, amplification of reference gene primers was used to estimate how many nucleated cells each sample contained. To quantify the absolute abundance of each unique TCRbeta CDR3 rearrangement, sequence reads were collapsed and filtered. For each sample, productive Simpson clonality was calculated as the square root of Simpson's diversity index across productive rearrangements. TCRdb's version of the immuneACCESS table is confined to in-frame rearrangements and falls short of the full clone set. An unresolved V gene accounts for under half of the shortfall where checked; the remainder is of unknown origin. The V and J calls and clone size come from that table; D and trimming were worked out from the DNA. The sample includes over 130,000 clones, with about nine tenths observed a single time. The top ten constitute 4% to 5% of the sample.

V gives up 0 bases and J gives up 1 base, and the segment between their germline ends measures 9 bases. Sequences SEHNR (CDR1) and FQNEAQ (CDR2) are obtained from the germline V gene (reference sequence). The CDR3 spans 15 residues, from the cysteine through the phenylalanine. Here the CDR3 DNA is all that survives: 45 bases in frame from base 1. Points the paper makes about the study in general: The quantity of clinical and demographic metadata differed by source and by participant and was supplied without curation.

Specimen: peripheral blood. The clonotype originates from a woman in her sixties with active or convalescent COVID-19. This sequence uses TRBV7-9 and TRBJ1-1; D gene: possibly TRBD1, on 6 matching bases. The CDR3 reads as follows: CASSLAQGQNTEAFF. At the DNA level, the sequence is TGTGCCAGCAGCTTAGCGCAGGGGCAGAACACTGAAGCTTTCTTT.